These T cell receptor beta chains were read from a single sample in a study of neoadjuvant anti-PD-1 for oral cavity cancer. Assay: immunoSEQ multiplex PCR; the TCRdb copy retains only in-frame clones and omits some. This table has 55,000 to 75,000 clones, approximately 87% appearing once. Sequencing was performed on PBMCs, taken after nivolumab (anti-PD-1) treatment. These TCRs come from a person aged 35-80 years with oral cavity squamous cell carcinoma. Both conserved end residues are part of each CDR3. A D gene is named only where the DNA matches it firmly. Only part of the rows carry a size: once, few, many, or a class if the clone is expanded.

J gene: TRBJ1-1; clone size: few; D gene: NA; V gene: TRBV19; CDR3 DNA: TGTGCCAGTAGTATTGAATGGTACACTGAAGCTTTCTTT; CDR3 protein: CASSIEWYTEAFF
J gene: TRBJ2-2; clone size: NA; D gene: NA; V gene: TRBV5-3; CDR3 DNA: TGTGCCAGAAGCCCGCCAGTTTGCCTTGCGAACACCGGGGAGCTGTTTTTT; CDR3 protein: CARSPPVCLANTGELFF
J gene: TRBJ2-3; clone size: NA; D gene: NA; V gene: TRBV6-1; CDR3 DNA: TGTGCCAGCAGTGAATTGGGCATACAAACCCTTAGCACAGATACGCAGTATTTT; CDR3 protein: CASSELGIQTLSTDTQYF
J gene: TRBJ2-3; clone size: NA; D gene: NA; V gene: TRBV6-1; CDR3 DNA: TGTGCCAGCAGTGAAATGCGGGGAAGTCCAACAGATACGCAGTATTTT; CDR3 protein: CASSEMRGSPTDTQYF
J gene: TRBJ1-4; clone size: few; D gene: NA; V gene: TRBV7-9; CDR3 DNA: TGTGCCAGCAGCTTCCTAGGGGAGAGGGAAAAACTGTTTTTT; CDR3 protein: CASSFLGEREKLFF
J gene: TRBJ2-7; clone size: NA; D gene: NA; V gene: TRBV7-9; CDR3 DNA: TGTGCCAGCAGCTCGACAAGGGGCGAGCAGTACTTC; CDR3 protein: CASSSTRGEQYF
J gene: TRBJ1-1; clone size: few; D gene: NA; V gene: TRBV13; CDR3 DNA: TGTGCCAGCAGCTTAGGATACACTGAAGCTTTCTTT; CDR3 protein: CASSLGYTEAFF
J gene: TRBJ2-7; clone size: NA; D gene: TRBD2; V gene: TRBV11-2; CDR3 DNA: TGTGCCAGCACCGCGGGGGAGACCTGGGGGGGCGAGCAGTACTTC; CDR3 protein: CASTAGETWGGEQYF
J gene: TRBJ2-1; clone size: once; D gene: NA; V gene: TRBV30; CDR3 DNA: TGTGCCTGGAGTTCTTCTGGGGATGAGCAGTTCTTC; CDR3 protein: CAWSSSGDEQFF
J gene: TRBJ2-1; clone size: NA; D gene: TRBD2; V gene: TRBV7-3; CDR3 DNA: TGTGCCAGCAGCTCAACGGCTAGCGGGAGGAACAATGAGCAGTTCTTC; CDR3 protein: CASSSTASGRNNEQFF